A single sample is the source of the 10 T cell receptor beta chains below, sequenced in a study of shared clonotypes between healthy human individuals. Generated by immunoSEQ multiplex PCR, the TCRdb table keeps only in-frame clones and is missing some. The sample includes hundreds of thousands of clones, just over 95% of them seen just once. Material for sequencing was memory CD8+ T cells sorted from blood. Subset denoted: CD45RO+ cells pooled with CCR7-negative TemRA cells. The receptors were sampled from a man younger than 45 in good health.

The chain joins TRBV5-4 to TRBJ2-7; maybe TRBD2 (5 bases). The CDR3 length is 13 residues. The V end lost 3 bases, the J end lost 6 bases, and 13 bases lay between the germline ends. CDR1 and CDR2 from the germline V gene are SGHNT and YYREEE (reference sequence). CDR3 sequence: CASSYLSGSEQYF. The CDR3 region has the DNA TGTGCCAGCAGCTATTTATCGGGATCCGAGCAGTACTTC.

This rearrangement joins TRBV11-2 to TRBJ2-7, with 8 nucleotides matching TRBD2. V dropped 6 bases and J dropped 0; count of bases not matched to a gene: 16. This CDR3 is built from 18 residues. In germline, CDR1 is SGHAT, CDR2 FQNNGV. The CDR3 loop is CASRSTGTRLTNSYEQYF. The CDR3 DNA sequence: TGTGCCAGCAGATCAACGGGGACTAGACTAACCAACTCCTACGAGCAGTACTTC.

The J gene is TRBJ2-1, the V gene TRBV19, with 7 bases aligning to TRBD2. V gave up 6 bases and J gave up 10 bases; unmatched junction bases: 18. Germline V gene data show CDR1 as LNHDA and CDR2 as SQIVND (reference sequence). The CDR3 consists of 16 residues. Here the CDR3 DNA reads TGTGCCAGTAGCCCCACCGGGGCGGGAGTGCGTTGGGAGCAGTTCTTC. Protein product: CASSPTGAGVRWEQFF.

The sample holds one count of this clone. This chain connects TRBV9 to TRBJ1-1; no definite D call. V dropped 3 bases and J dropped 4 bases, with 13 bases sitting between them. In germline, CDR1 is SGDLS, CDR2 YYNGEE. The CDR3 sequence is 14 residues long. The DNA for the CDR3 is TGTGCCAGCAGCGCCACAGCCTTAGTCACTGAAGCTTTCTTT. Encoded protein: CASSATALVTEAFF.

The chain has TRBV30 and TRBJ1-5; D is possibly TRBD1 (6 bases). The CDR3 spans 14 residues. Germline V gene data show CDR1 as GTSNPN and CDR2 as SVGIG (reference sequence). V dropped 4 bases and J dropped 4 bases, with 14 bases sitting between them. The CDR3 DNA is TGTGCCTGGAATGCGGGACACCCTAATCAGCCCCAGCATTTT. It is translated as CAWNAGHPNQPQHF.

This clone was seen once. This chain uses TRBV7-2 with TRBJ2-7; TRBD2 is a possible D gene (5 bases). Germline CDR1 and CDR2: SGHTA and FQGNSA. The germline V and J ends were trimmed by 1 base and 2 bases, with 9 bases remaining between them. The CDR3 covers 14 residues. The CDR3 DNA sequence: TGTGCCAGCAGCTTAGTTAGCGCCACCTACGAGCAGTACTTC. The encoded protein is CASSLVSATYEQYF.

The chain carries TRBV6-5 and TRBJ1-2; 8 bases map to TRBD1. The CDR3 length is 13 residues. The germline V gene encodes CDR1 MNHEY and CDR2 SVGAGI. After removal of 4 bases from V and 8 bases from J, the junction contained 6 bases not matched to a gene. The chain's CDR3 is CASSFRGREGYTF. The CDR3, as DNA: TGTGCCAGCAGTTTCAGGGGGCGCGAGGGCTACACCTTC.

J is TRBJ2-1 and V is TRBV9; D is perhaps TRBD1 (5 bases). Germline lookup yields CDR1 SGDLS and CDR2 YYNGEE. V shed 2 bases and J shed 7 bases, with 10 bases lying between them. The CDR3 is 13 residues long. Here the CDR3 reads CASSVRVGNEQFF. CDR3 bases: TGTGCCAGCAGCGTCAGGGTCGGGAATGAGCAGTTCTTC.

CDR3 sequence reads: CASSLPGLAGGELFF. DNA of the CDR3: TGTGCCAGCAGCCTGCCGGGACTAGCGGGCGGGGAGCTGTTTTTT. The chain joins TRBV4-2 to TRBJ2-2; the match to TRBD2 covers 12 bases. The ends lost 4 bases at V and 7 bases at J; junction bases unmatched: 4. The CDR3 totals 15 residues. Germline CDR1 reads LGHNA; CDR2 reads YNFKEQ.

The chain is built from TRBV15 and TRBJ2-7; D not certain. The CDR3 has 13 amino acids. Trimming took off 3 bases at V and 2 bases at J, with 8 bases between the two ends. CDR1 is LNHNV, CDR2 YYDKDF, per germline (reference sequence). The CDR3 DNA sequence: TGTGCCACCAGCAGCCGAACGCCCTACGAGCAGTACTTC. This codes for CATSSRTPYEQYF.